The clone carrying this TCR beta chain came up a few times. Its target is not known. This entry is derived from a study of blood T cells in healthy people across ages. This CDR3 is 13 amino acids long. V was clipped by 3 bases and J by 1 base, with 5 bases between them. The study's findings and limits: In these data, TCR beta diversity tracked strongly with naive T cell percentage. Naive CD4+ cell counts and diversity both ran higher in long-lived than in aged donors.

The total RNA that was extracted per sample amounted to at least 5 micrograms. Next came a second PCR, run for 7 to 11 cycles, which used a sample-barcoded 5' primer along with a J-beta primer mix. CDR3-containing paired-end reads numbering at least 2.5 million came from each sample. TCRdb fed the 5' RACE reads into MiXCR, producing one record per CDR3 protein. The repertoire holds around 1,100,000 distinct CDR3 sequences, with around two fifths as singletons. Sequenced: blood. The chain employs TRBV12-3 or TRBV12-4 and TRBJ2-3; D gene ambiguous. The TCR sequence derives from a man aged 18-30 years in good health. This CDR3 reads CASSFVGTDTQYF. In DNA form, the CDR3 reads TGTGCCAGCAGTTTCGTCGGCACAGATACGCAGTATTTT.